Listed here is a single T cell receptor (beta chain). This specimen belongs to a study of radiation and T cells in renal cell carcinoma. Stated time point: baseline pretreatment blood. This sample's treatment: 15 Gy SBRT to primary tumor, nephrectomy 4 weeks later. Repertoires were generated with immunoSEQ multiplex PCR, while TCRdb's copy carries only in-frame clones and drops some. Here the sample spans more than 140,000 clones, 75% to 90% being singletons. Germline CDR1 reads MNHEY; CDR2 reads SMNVEV (reference sequence). CDR3 size: 13 residues. The V end lost 6 bases, the J end lost 4 bases, and 11 bases lay between the germline ends.

The sequence derives from a woman aged 45 to 65 with renal cell carcinoma. The input for sequencing was blood, taken from a patient whose treatment included radiotherapy and nephrectomy. The V and J genes are TRBV27 and TRBJ2-3; D perhaps matches TRBD1 (5 bases). The CDR3 here is CASSRAAPDTQYF. DNA for the CDR3: TGTGCCAGCAGCAGGGCTGCCCCAGATACGCAGTATTTT.